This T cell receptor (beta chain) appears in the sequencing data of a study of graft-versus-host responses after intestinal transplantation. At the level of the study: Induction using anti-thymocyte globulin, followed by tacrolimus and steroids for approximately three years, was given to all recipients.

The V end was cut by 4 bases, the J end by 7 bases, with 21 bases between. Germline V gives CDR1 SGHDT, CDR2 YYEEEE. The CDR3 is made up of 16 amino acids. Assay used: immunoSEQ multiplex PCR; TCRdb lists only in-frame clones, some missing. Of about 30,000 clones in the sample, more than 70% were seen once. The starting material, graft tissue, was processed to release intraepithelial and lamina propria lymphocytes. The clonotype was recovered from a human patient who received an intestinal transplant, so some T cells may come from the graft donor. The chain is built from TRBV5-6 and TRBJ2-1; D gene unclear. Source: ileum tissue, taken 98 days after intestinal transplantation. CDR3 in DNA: TGTGCCAGCAGCCCTTACCGAACAGAGATAGTAAATGAGCAGTTCTTC. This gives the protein CASSPYRTEIVNEQFF.